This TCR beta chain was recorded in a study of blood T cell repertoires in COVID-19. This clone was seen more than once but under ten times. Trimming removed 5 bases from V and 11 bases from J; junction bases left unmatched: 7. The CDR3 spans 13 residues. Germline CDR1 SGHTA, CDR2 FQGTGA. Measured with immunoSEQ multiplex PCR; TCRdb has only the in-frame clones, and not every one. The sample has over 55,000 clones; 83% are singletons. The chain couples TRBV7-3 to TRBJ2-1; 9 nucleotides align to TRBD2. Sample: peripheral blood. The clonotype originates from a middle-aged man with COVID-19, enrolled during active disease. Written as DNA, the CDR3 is TGTGCCAGCAGCGATGCCCTAGCGGGGAAGCAGTTCTTC. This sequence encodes CASSDALAGKQFF. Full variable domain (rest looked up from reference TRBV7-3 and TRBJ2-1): GAGVSQTPSNKVTEKGKYVELRCDPISGHTALYWYRQSLGQGPEFLIYFQGTGAADDSGLPNDRFFAVRPEGSVSTLKIQRTERGDSAVYLCASSDALAGKQFFGPGTRLTVL.